This T cell receptor beta chain was documented in a study of cytomegalovirus exposure and HLA in healthy donors. With 60 Vbeta and 13 Jbeta primers, the PCR was carried out. Method: immunoSEQ multiplex PCR; TCRdb's copy keeps in-frame clones and lacks some. The repertoire includes around 140,000 clones, about 77% of them detected once, and 1.1% to 1.5% sits in the top ten. With respect to this clone: Its antigen is currently unknown.

Study-level findings and limits: Productive status was seen about 87% or about 30% of the time for most TCR beta V segments in an earlier analysis.

The sequence came from a woman in her 40s in good health and CMV-seronegative. The sequenced sample consisted of PBMCs.

The CDR3 reads CASSLTGGEETQYF. The DNA of the CDR3 is TGCGCCAGCAGCCTAACAGGGGGCGAAGAGACCCAGTACTTC. This rearrangement joins TRBV5-1 to TRBJ2-5, with 9 bases lining up with TRBD1. Germline loops: CDR1 SGHRS, CDR2 YFSETQ. Losses at the gene ends were 4 bases for V and 3 bases for J; bases not matched to a gene: 4. This CDR3 has 14 residues.